This TCR beta chain comes out of a study of blood T cell repertoires in COVID-19. The CDR3 runs 17 residues. With 6 bases clipped from V and 4 bases from J, the junction kept 12 bases outside the gene matches. CDR1 is KGHSH and CDR2 is LQKENI in the germline V gene. Participants came from about two dozen US areas, aged roughly 18 to 89 years. Among Cohort 3 donors, those recovered had two negative PCRs, clearance, or symptom resolution. In the study's own analysis: Amplification with reference gene primers provided the estimates of nucleated cell counts. The table came from immunoSEQ multiplex PCR; TCRdb's copy has only in-frame clones and leaves some out. The DNA was the basis for D and trimming; V, J and clone size are from that table. The sample contains about 330,000 clones, around 86% of which appear only once.

The source is a woman younger than 35 who had recovered from COVID-19. The specimen sequenced was PBMCs or T cells enriched from blood (not recorded which). The chain couples TRBV18 to TRBJ2-3, with 11 bases matching TRBD1. CDR3 in amino acids: CASSPRPPGQGADTQYF. CDR3 DNA sequence: TGTGCCAGCTCCCCGCGCCCCCCGGGACAGGGGGCAGATACGCAGTATTTT. Supplemented by reference TRBV18 and TRBJ2-3, the full variable domain reads NAGVMQNPRHLVRRRGQEARLRCSPMKGHSHVYWYRQLPEEGLKFMVYLQKENIIDESGMPKERFSAEFPKEGPSILRIQQVVRGDSAAYFCASSPRPPGQGADTQYFGPGTRLTVL.